This TCR beta chain is drawn from a study of CD8+ T cells in alopecia areata. Study-level information: For the treated group, dosing was oral tofacitinib at 5 to 10 mg twice daily. Patients given treatment had severity scored by the percentage of scalp area affected.

There are 15 residues in the CDR3. V lost 2 bases, J lost 6 bases, and 5 bases stayed unmatched. Germline CDR1 reads SGHAT; CDR2 reads FQNNGV. RNA extraction and reverse transcription yielded cDNA as sequencing template. Sequencing used immunoSEQ multiplex PCR; TCRdb keeps in-frame clones, though not all of them. The repertoire holds 250,000 to 300,000 clones, with more than 45% as singletons. Regarding treatment: oral pan-JAK inhibitor, 5-10 mg twice daily. The chain joins TRBV11-2 to TRBJ2-1, with 9 bases matching TRBD2. Here the sequenced sample was CD4+ T cells sorted from blood, taken at week 24, from a patient treated with tofacitinib. The clonotype was recovered from a human donor with alopecia areata. CDR3: CASSLLRGGRNEQFF. CDR3 nucleotides: TGTGCCAGCAGCTTACTGCGGGGGGGCCGCAATGAGCAGTTCTTC.